Reported below is one TCR beta chain. The source of the sample is a study of blood T cell repertoires in COVID-19. At the level of the study: Acute-phase and convalescent COVID-19 samples originated in the United States, Italy and Spain.

The method was immunoSEQ multiplex PCR; TCRdb's version includes in-frame clones alone and lacks a portion of them. Of 85,000 to 95,000 clones listed, around three quarters are singletons. CDR1 is LNHDA and CDR2 is SQIVND in the germline V gene (reference sequence). The V gene lost 3 bases and the J gene lost 0 bases, with 7 bases spanning the gap. The CDR3 length is 14 residues. The rearrangement links TRBV19 to TRBJ2-3; the D is unclear. The sequenced material came from peripheral blood. This receptor was obtained from a man between 65 and 79 years old with acute or convalescent COVID-19. The CDR3 spells CASSMYLSTDTQYF. For the CDR3, the DNA is TGTGCCAGTAGTATGTACTTGAGCACAGATACGCAGTATTTT.